This is a list of T cell receptor beta chains from one sample in a study of cytomegalovirus exposure and HLA in healthy donors. The table came from immunoSEQ multiplex PCR; TCRdb's copy has only in-frame clones and leaves some out. This table has around 200,000 clones, around 76% appearing once. The specimen was PBMCs. Receptors were obtained from a man in his forties in good health and CMV-seropositive. Each CDR3 is given with its conserved first and last residue. The D gene is left open where the match is weak. The size of a clone is reported for some rows only, either as once, few or many, or as a class for expanded clones.

D | J | size | V | CDR3 | DNA
TRBD1 | TRBJ1-1 | few | TRBV30 | CAWSHGTGLNTEAFF | TGTGCCTGGAGTCACGGGACAGGGTTGAACACTGAAGCTTTCTTT
TRBD1 | TRBJ2-3 | NA | TRBV11-2 | CASSPGQGARTDTQYF | TGTGCCAGCAGCCCGGGACAGGGGGCGAGAACAGATACGCAGTATTTT
TRBD2 | TRBJ2-7 | NA | TRBV5-1 | CASSYGLAGGPSSYEQYF | TGCGCCAGCAGCTATGGACTAGCGGGAGGGCCGAGCTCCTACGAGCAGTACTTC
TRBD2 | TRBJ2-1 | NA | TRBV18 | CASSPGLAVINEQFF | TGTGCCAGCTCACCGGGACTAGCGGTCATTAATGAGCAGTTCTTC
NA | TRBJ2-7 | NA | TRBV6-5 | CASIAGRRPWEQYF | TGTGCCAGCATCGCGGGACGACGACCATGGGAGCAGTACTTC
TRBD2 | TRBJ2-5 | NA | TRBV15 | CATSRDPSGSQETQYF | TGTGCCACCAGCAGAGACCCTAGCGGAAGCCAAGAGACCCAGTACTTC
TRBD1 | TRBJ2-1 | NA | TRBV7-9 | CASSRQGRNEQFF | TGTGCCAGCAGCAGACAGGGGAGGAATGAGCAGTTCTTC
NA | TRBJ1-1 | NA | TRBV28 | CASSIADNTEAFF | TGTGCCAGCAGTATCGCAGATAACACTGAAGCTTTCTTT
TRBD1 | TRBJ1-4 | NA | TRBV27 | CASSSHRGKGEKLFF | TGTGCCAGCAGTTCGCACAGGGGAAAGGGGGAAAAACTGTTTTTT
NA | TRBJ2-1 | NA | TRBV7-9 | CASSLGRNEQFF | TGTGCCAGCAGCTTAGGGCGGAATGAGCAGTTCTTC
NA | TRBJ2-1 | few | TRBV6-5 | CASSYLSGGKYNEQFF | TGTGCCAGCAGTTACTTATCGGGGGGCAAATACAATGAGCAGTTCTTC
TRBD2 | TRBJ2-1 | NA | TRBV7-3 | CASSPLLAGNYNEQFF | TGTGCCAGCAGCCCCTTACTAGCGGGTAACTACAATGAGCAGTTCTTC
NA | TRBJ2-1 | NA | TRBV6-1 | CASSEVGRLSSYNEQFF | TGTGCCAGCAGTGAAGTGGGGCGCCTAAGCTCCTACAATGAGCAGTTCTTC
NA | TRBJ1-4 | NA | TRBV29-1 | CSVEWTASPTNEKLFF | TGCAGCGTTGAATGGACAGCAAGTCCAACTAATGAAAAACTGTTTTTT
NA | TRBJ1-1 | NA | TRBV10-2 | CASSESSGRGDTEAFF | TGCGCCAGCAGTGAGTCGAGCGGTCGGGGGGACACTGAAGCTTTCTTT
NA | TRBJ2-2 | NA | TRBV7-2 | CASSLIETGELFF | TGTGCCAGCAGCTTAATAGAGACCGGGGAGCTGTTTTTT
TRBD2 | TRBJ2-3 | NA | TRBV30 | CAWSSGSLSTDTQYF | TGTGCCTGGAGTAGCGGGAGCCTAAGCACAGATACGCAGTATTTT
TRBD2 | TRBJ2-7 | NA | TRBV11-1 | CASSLARGRGYEQYF | TGTGCCAGCAGCTTAGCGCGGGGGAGAGGGTACGAGCAGTACTTC
TRBD1 | TRBJ2-7 | NA | TRBV27 | CASGRDSSYEQYF | TGTGCCAGCGGAAGGGACAGCTCCTACGAGCAGTACTTC
TRBD2 | TRBJ2-3 | few | TRBV7-8 | CASRRLAGGTDTQYF | TGTGCCAGCAGGCGACTAGCGGGAGGGACAGATACGCAGTATTTT
NA | TRBJ2-5 | NA | TRBV6-1 | CASSERERAQLSETQYF | TGTGCCAGCAGTGAACGGGAGCGAGCTCAATTGAGTGAGACCCAGTACTTC
NA | TRBJ1-2 | few | TRBV27 | CASSSNRVGHGYTF | TGTGCCAGCAGTTCTAACAGGGTTGGGCATGGCTACACCTTC
TRBD2 | TRBJ2-2 | NA | TRBV12-5 | CASGLGTSGGNTGELFF | TGTGCTAGTGGGCTCGGGACTAGCGGGGGCAACACCGGGGAGCTGTTTTTT
NA | TRBJ2-3 | NA | TRBV10-3 | CAIRGSGESADTQYF | TGTGCCATCAGGGGCTCAGGCGAGTCTGCAGATACGCAGTATTTT
NA | TRBJ1-5 | NA | TRBV27 | CASSLGRGYGNQPQHF | TGTGCCAGCAGTTTAGGTAGAGGGTATGGCAATCAGCCCCAGCATTTT
NA | TRBJ1-1 | NA | TRBV6-6 | CASSYKAGNTEAFF | TGTGCCAGCAGTTACAAGGCGGGCAACACTGAAGCTTTCTTT
TRBD2 | TRBJ2-1 | few | TRBV7-9 | CATSRVAGVVNEQFF | TGTGCCACCAGCAGAGTAGCGGGAGTAGTTAATGAGCAGTTCTTC
NA | TRBJ2-6 | NA | TRBV5-1 | CASSLGLAPNVLTF | TGCGCCAGCAGCTTGGGGCTAGCGCCTAACGTCCTGACTTTC
TRBD1 | TRBJ1-1 | NA | TRBV7-3 | CASSPGQGKLTEAFF | TGTGCCAGCAGTCCCGGACAGGGCAAGCTAACTGAAGCTTTCTTT
NA | TRBJ1-3 | NA | TRBV6-6 | CASTSNNREGNTIYF | TGTGCCAGCACCTCAAACAACAGGGAAGGAAACACCATATATTTT
TRBD2 | TRBJ2-3 | NA | TRBV7-9 | CASSSKKREGTDTQYF | TGTGCCAGCAGCTCAAAAAAGCGGGAGGGCACAGATACGCAGTATTTT
NA | TRBJ2-1 | NA | TRBV5-4 | CASSPGTGGHEQFF | TGTGCCAGCAGTCCCGGGACTGGTGGCCATGAGCAGTTCTTC
NA | TRBJ2-2 | NA | TRBV7-3 | CASSLDSFTGELFF | TGTGCCAGCAGCCTGGACTCCTTCACCGGGGAGCTGTTTTTT
TRBD1 | TRBJ2-7 | NA | TRBV5-1 | CASSLDRGHYEQYF | TGCGCCAGCAGCTTGGACAGGGGGCACTACGAGCAGTACTTC
NA | TRBJ1-1 | once | TRBV7-8 | CASNHGGLNTEAFF | TGTGCCAGCAACCACGGGGGGCTGAACACTGAAGCTTTCTTT
TRBD2 | TRBJ2-3 | NA | TRBV6-1 | CASSGTSGTDTQYF | TGTGCCAGCAGTGGGACTAGCGGCACAGATACGCAGTATTTT
NA | TRBJ1-4 | NA | TRBV19 | CASTGIGKLFF | TGTGCCAGTACAGGGATAGGAAAACTGTTTTTT
NA | TRBJ2-1 | NA | TRBV11-2 | CASTDRDEQFF | TGTGCCAGCACCGATCGAGATGAGCAGTTCTTC
TRBD2 | TRBJ2-1 | NA | TRBV27 | CASSSREHNEQFF | TGTGCCAGCAGTTCGCGGGAGCACAATGAGCAGTTCTTC
TRBD2 | TRBJ2-2 | NA | TRBV15 | CATSSQLAGGTGELFF | TGTGCCACCAGCAGCCAACTAGCGGGGGGCACCGGGGAGCTGTTTTTT
NA | TRBJ1-4 | NA | TRBV4-1 | CASSQGQNNEKLFF | TGCGCCAGCAGCCAAGGACAGAATAATGAAAAACTGTTTTTT
NA | TRBJ1-1 | NA | TRBV7-2 | CASSLGHLEAFF | TGTGCCAGCAGCCTTGGACACCTTGAAGCTTTCTTT